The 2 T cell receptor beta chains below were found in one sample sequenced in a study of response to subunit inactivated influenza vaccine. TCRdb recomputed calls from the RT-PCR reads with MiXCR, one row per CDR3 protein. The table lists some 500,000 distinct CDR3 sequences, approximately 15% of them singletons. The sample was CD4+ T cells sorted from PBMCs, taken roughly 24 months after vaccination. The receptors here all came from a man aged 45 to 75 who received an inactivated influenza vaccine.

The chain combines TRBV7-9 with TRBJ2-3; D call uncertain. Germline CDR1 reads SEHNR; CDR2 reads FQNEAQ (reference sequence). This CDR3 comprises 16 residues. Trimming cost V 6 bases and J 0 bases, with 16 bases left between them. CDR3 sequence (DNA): TGTGCCAGCAGTCTTCCCCCCCAGTCTAGCACAGATACGCAGTATTTT. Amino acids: CASSLPPQSSTDTQYF.

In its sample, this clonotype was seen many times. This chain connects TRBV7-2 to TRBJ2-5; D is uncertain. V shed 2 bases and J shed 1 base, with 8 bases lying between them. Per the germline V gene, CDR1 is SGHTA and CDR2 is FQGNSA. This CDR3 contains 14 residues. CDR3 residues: CASSLSGLQETQYF. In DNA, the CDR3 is TGTGCCAGCAGCTTATCGGGCCTCCAAGAGACCCAGTACTTC.